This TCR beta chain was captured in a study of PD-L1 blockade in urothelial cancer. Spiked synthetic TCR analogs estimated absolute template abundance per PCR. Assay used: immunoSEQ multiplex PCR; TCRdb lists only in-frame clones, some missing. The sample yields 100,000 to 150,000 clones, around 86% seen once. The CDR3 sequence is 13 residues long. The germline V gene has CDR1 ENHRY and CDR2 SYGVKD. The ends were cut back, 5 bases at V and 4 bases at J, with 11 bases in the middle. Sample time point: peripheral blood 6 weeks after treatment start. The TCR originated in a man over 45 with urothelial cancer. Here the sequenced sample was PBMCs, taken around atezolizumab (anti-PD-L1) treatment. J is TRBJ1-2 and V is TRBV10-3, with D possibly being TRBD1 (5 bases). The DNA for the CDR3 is TGTGCCATCAGTCAACAGGCTCTCTATGGCTACACCTTC. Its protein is CAISQQALYGYTF.